A selection of T cell receptor beta chains follows, all from one sample in a study of molecular identifiers for immune sequencing clone quantification. MiXCR was run by TCRdb on the PCR reads, yielding one entry per CDR3 protein. This sample has approximately 680,000 distinct CDR3 sequences, with around 25% found just once. The specimen sequenced was naive CD8+ T cells from blood, with Jurkat cell RNA spiked in. All receptors come from a human donor in good health. Some libraries in this study had Jurkat cell RNA spiked in. Both conserved end residues are part of each CDR3. A D gene is named only where the DNA matches it firmly. Expanded clones are given a class, and other clones once, few, many or no size at all.

d_call j_call v_call clone_size cdr3_nt cdr3_aa
- TRBJ2-7 TRBV11-2 many TGTGCCAGCAGCCGCCCCGTCGGGACACGAGGGTACGAGCAGTACTTC CASSRPVGTRGYEQYF
TRBD2 TRBJ2-1 TRBV9 - TGTGCCAGCAGCGTATGGTTGTCTAGCGGGAAGGAGCAGTTCTTC CASSVWLSSGKEQFF
- TRBJ1-5 TRBV7-9 many TGTGCCAGCAGCTTAGACGGGGGCGTTGACAATCAGCCCCAGCATTTT CASSLDGGVDNQPQHF
- TRBJ1-1 TRBV13 many TGTGCCAGCAGCCCTACTATGAACACTGAAGCTTTCTTT CASSPTMNTEAFF
- TRBJ2-7 TRBV11-2 few TGTGCCAGCAGTCAATCACCCCAGGGGACCTACGAGCAGTACTTC CASSQSPQGTYEQYF
TRBD1 TRBJ2-7 TRBV10-3 - TGTGCCCTCGGGTTAACAGGGGTTCTCCACGAGCAGTACTTC CALGLTGVLHEQYF
TRBD2 TRBJ2-5 TRBV6-1 - TGTGCCAGCAGTGACGGGACCCTGGGAGGGGAGACCCAGTACTTC CASSDGTLGGETQYF
TRBD1 TRBJ2-7 TRBV5-4 - TGTGCCAGCAGCTTGTCCGACAGGGGCACCTACGCGCAGTACTTC CASSLSDRGTYAQYF
- TRBJ2-7 TRBV6-2/TRBV6-3 few TGTGCCAGCAATGAAGACATACTAGCCAACGAGCAGTACTTC CASNEDILANEQYF
TRBD1 TRBJ2-4 TRBV6-2/TRBV6-3 - TGTGCCAGCAGACTACAGGGGGCTATCATTCAGTACTTC CASRLQGAIIQYF
- TRBJ2-7 TRBV5-6 - TGTGCCAGCAGCTTGGCGGGACAACAAAGTCGCTACGAGCAGTACTTC CASSLAGQQSRYEQYF
- TRBJ2-7 TRBV25-1 - TGTGCCAGCAGTGCCTGGGGTAAGGACAGTTCCTACGAGCAGTACTTC CASSAWGKDSSYEQYF
- TRBJ2-7 TRBV27 few TGTGCCAGCAGTTTCGGAGGGGGCAACTTCTACGAGCAGTACTTC CASSFGGGNFYEQYF
- TRBJ1-4 TRBV4-3 few TGCGCCAGCAGCCAAGATCGTACGGGAACAGCTGAAAAACTGTTTTTT CASSQDRTGTAEKLFF
- TRBJ2-3 TRBV29-1 many TGCAGCATGTATTCCGTCACAGATACGCAGTATTTT CSMYSVTDTQYF
- TRBJ2-7 TRBV5-6 - TGTGCCAGCAGCAGTTCCTCGTGGACCACCTCCTACGAGCAGTACTTC CASSSSSWTTSYEQYF
TRBD2 TRBJ2-1 TRBV12-3/TRBV12-4 many TGTGCCAGCAGCCCGGGCCCCACCGGGACTAGGGGTGAGAATGAGCAGTTCTTC CASSPGPTGTRGENEQFF
TRBD2 TRBJ2-2 TRBV4-3 - TGCGCCAGCAGCCAGAACAGACCCTTAGCGGGAACCGGGGAGCTGTTTTTT CASSQNRPLAGTGELFF
TRBD2 TRBJ2-3 TRBV6-2/TRBV6-3 few TGTGCCAGCAGGGCGGGGACTAGCTGGGATACGCAGTATTTT CASRAGTSWDTQYF
TRBD1 TRBJ1-1 TRBV29-1 few TGCAGCGCTCAGACAGGGGTAGCTGAAGCTTTCTTT CSAQTGVAEAFF
- TRBJ2-7 TRBV12-3/TRBV12-4 few TGTGCCAGCAGTTCGGACCTCTACGAGCAGTACTTC CASSSDLYEQYF
- TRBJ2-3 TRBV6-2/TRBV6-3 many TGTGCCAGCAGCAACCGGGTCCCAACGGTAAATACGCAGTATTTT CASSNRVPTVNTQYF
TRBD1 TRBJ2-5 TRBV12-5 - TGTGCTAGTGGTTTCCAGGACAGGGGTCCGGAGACCCAGTACTTC CASGFQDRGPETQYF
- TRBJ1-5 TRBV20-1 - TGCAGTGCTATAGATTTTTCTGGGCCGGTTAATCAGCCCCAGCATTTT CSAIDFSGPVNQPQHF
- TRBJ1-6 TRBV19 few TGTGCCAGTAGTAGTGGGGGCCGTAATTCACCCCTCCACTTT CASSSGGRNSPLHF
- TRBJ2-1 TRBV3-1 - TGTGCCAGCAGCCACTTAGCGGTGAGCTCCTACAATGAGCAGTTCTTC CASSHLAVSSYNEQFF
TRBD2 TRBJ2-3 TRBV28 many TGTGCCAGCAGTTTTTTTATGCGGGGGAACACAGATACGCAGTATTTT CASSFFMRGNTDTQYF
- TRBJ2-3 TRBV6-6 many TGTGCCAGCAGTCGGATCAACACAGATACGCAGTATTTT CASSRINTDTQYF
TRBD2 TRBJ2-1 TRBV10-3 once TGTGCCATCAGTGACCCTAGCGGGAACTACAATGAGCAGTTCTTC CAISDPSGNYNEQFF
TRBD2 TRBJ2-1 TRBV28 - TGTGCCAGCAGCCACCGGGGAGGGCATGTTGTTTACAATGAGCAGTTCTTC CASSHRGGHVVYNEQFF
TRBD1 TRBJ2-5 TRBV7-9 many TGTGCCAGCAGCACCCCCCGGACAGGCCCGCATGAGACCCAGTACTTC CASSTPRTGPHETQYF
- TRBJ2-1 TRBV7-2 many TGTGCCAGCAGCTTTCTCGCGCTTCATGGGGATGAGCAGTTCTTC CASSFLALHGDEQFF
- TRBJ2-2 TRBV19 once - CASSIVGTGAGELSF
- TRBJ1-3 TRBV11-2 many TGTGCCAGCAGCCCCTGGACAGTAAACTCTGGAAACACCATATATTTT CASSPWTVNSGNTIYF
- TRBJ2-5 TRBV21-1 - TGTGCCAGCAGCAACGGAGGCCAAGAGACCCAGTACTTC CASSNGGQETQYF
TRBD1 TRBJ2-2 TRBV7-6 - TGTGCCAGCAGCTGGGACAGGGGCCCACCGACCGGGGGGCTGTTTTTT CASSWDRGPPTGGLFF
TRBD1 TRBJ2-3 TRBV12-3/TRBV12-4 - TGTGCCAGCAGTTACCGCCCTGGACAGGATAGCACAGATACGCAGTATTTT CASSYRPGQDSTDTQYF
TRBD2 TRBJ2-1 TRBV7-9 - TGTGCCAGCAGCTTAGTTCTAGCGGGGGAGAATGAGCAGCTCTTC CASSLVLAGENEQLF